This T cell receptor beta chain was recovered during a study of spatial heterogeneity in lung cancer. V was trimmed by 5 bases and J by 7 bases, leaving 11 bases between them. This CDR3 is 11 amino acids long. Germline CDR1 is DFQATT and CDR2 is SNEGSKA (reference sequence). This sample's time point: blood at routine non-recurrence follow-up after resection. The input material, whole RNA from tumor, nontumor lung or frozen PBMC, was sequenced unsorted. At least ten counts were recorded for this clonotype. Each CDR3 protein is one row after TCRdb ran MiXCR on the 5' RACE reads. The sample carries about 38,000 distinct CDR3 sequences, around 6.9% recorded once.

The sequence came from a male donor with early-stage non-small cell lung cancer. The sequenced sample was PBMCs, obtained at follow-up. The gene calls are TRBV20-1 and TRBJ1-1; D gene ambiguous. The CDR3 coding sequence is TGCAGTGCTCACGTGGACGGTGAAGCTTTCTTT. This codes for CSAHVDGEAFF.